The 22 T cell receptor beta chains listed next were all sequenced from one sample in a study of a mutant IDH1 vaccine in newly diagnosed glioma. The assay was immunoSEQ multiplex PCR, and TCRdb's table has in-frame clones only and misses some. The table lists about 54,000 clones, around 86% of them singletons. What these receptors recognize is not known. Time point specified: week 23, last vaccination. The content of each vaccine dose was 300 ug of mutant IDH1 20-mer peptide, and topical imiquimod accompanied it. Source: PBMCs, taken from a glioma patient whose treatment included an IDH1 peptide vaccine. These receptors came from a man aged 40-50 years with glioma.

The chain recombines TRBV10-3 with TRBJ1-4; D is undetermined. CDR1 ENHRY and CDR2 SYGVKD come from the germline V gene. This CDR3 is 14 amino acids long. Trimming pared 6 bases from V and 0 bases from J, leaving 8 bases between. The DNA for the CDR3 is TGTGCCATCAGATCAGGTACAACTAATGAAAAACTGTTTTTT. This sequence encodes CAIRSGTTNEKLFF.

This clone was picked up a small number of times. The V call is TRBV9, the J call TRBJ2-3; no reliable D call. The CDR3 is 12 residues long. The V gene lost 1 base and the J gene lost 0 bases, with 0 bases spanning the gap. Per germline, CDR1 SGDLS and CDR2 YYNGEE. The CDR3 sequence: CASSVSTDTQYF. The CDR3 coding sequence is TGTGCCAGCAGCGTAAGCACAGATACGCAGTATTTT.

The DNA of the CDR3 is TGTGCCAGCTCACCAAATCCCACCTATGGCTACACCTTC. It specifies CASSPNPTYGYTF. The rearrangement uses TRBV18 and TRBJ1-2; D is unclear. The germline V gene has CDR1 KGHSH and CDR2 LQKENI. The CDR3 has 13 residues. V gave up 2 bases and J gave up 4 bases, with 8 bases separating them.

CDR3 nucleotides: TGTGCCAGCAGTGAGGGCAGGGCCGTACATCAGCCCCAGCATTTT. Encoded protein: CASSEGRAVHQPQHF. The J gene is TRBJ1-5, the V gene TRBV2; the D gene is possibly TRBD1 (5 bases). Germline CDR1 SNHLY, CDR2 FYNNEI. V lost 3 bases and J lost 5, with 14 bases in between. The CDR3 has 15 residues.

The chain joins TRBV7-8 to TRBJ2-1; D call uncertain. With 0 bases removed from V and 2 bases from J, the gap between germline ends came to 5 bases. Germline CDR1 is SGHVS and CDR2 is FQNEAQ. The CDR3 is 14 residues long. DNA for the CDR3: TGTGCCAGCAGCTTAGCCGAGACCTACAATGAGCAGTTCTTC. Its translation is CASSLAETYNEQFF.

This chain joins TRBV2 and TRBJ2-3; TRBD2 is a possible D gene (7 bases). V gave up 1 base and J gave up 7 bases, with 15 bases separating them. CDR1 is SNHLY and CDR2 is FYNNEI in the germline V gene. The CDR3 sequence is 15 residues long. CDR3 protein: CASSEDVGGGNTQYF. The DNA of the CDR3 is TGTGCCAGCAGTGAAGACGTGGGAGGGGGAAATACGCAGTATTTT.

This clone was recorded only once. The V and J genes are TRBV7-9 and TRBJ2-7; TRBD2 agrees at 11 bases. The ends lost 3 bases at V and 2 bases at J; junction bases unmatched: 3. This CDR3 region has 15 residues. Per germline, CDR1 SEHNR and CDR2 FQNEAQ (reference sequence). Written as DNA, the CDR3 is TGTGCCAGCAGCTTTGGACTAGCGGGTCCCTACGAGCAGTACTTC. This gives the protein CASSFGLAGPYEQYF.

This chain connects TRBV7-2 to TRBJ2-7, with D hard to call. There are 14 residues in the CDR3. V dropped 5 bases and J dropped 2 bases, with 13 bases sitting between them. The V gene's germline CDR1 is SGHTA and CDR2 FQGNSA. The CDR3 sequence: CASSRRTDTYEQYF. The CDR3 nucleotides are TGTGCCAGCAGCCGCCGGACGGATACCTACGAGCAGTACTTC.

J is TRBJ2-5 and V is TRBV19, with 8 positions matching TRBD1. Germline V gene sequence: CDR1 LNHDA, CDR2 SQIVND (reference sequence). V dropped 11 bases and J dropped 6; count of bases not matched to a gene: 11. The CDR3 is 13 residues long. The CDR3 sequence: CAAGQGAGKTQYF. CDR3 sequence (DNA): TGTGCCGCGGGGCAGGGGGCGGGTAAGACCCAGTACTTC.

J is TRBJ2-7 and V is TRBV25-1; TRBD2 matches 7 bases. The germline V gene has CDR1 MGHDK and CDR2 SYGVNS. This CDR3 spans 16 amino acids. Trimming at V came to 0 bases and at J to 2 bases, leaving 7 bases not matched to a gene. CDR3: CASSEYGLAATYEQYF. Written as DNA, the CDR3 is TGTGCCAGCAGTGAATATGGCCTAGCGGCGACCTACGAGCAGTACTTC.

The rearrangement joins TRBV5-6 to TRBJ2-1, with 13 bases that match TRBD2. The CDR3 extends over 13 amino acids. CDR1 SGHDT and CDR2 YYEEEE come from the germline V gene. V trimming: 3 bases; J trimming: 15 bases; junction bases outside the gene matches: 6. In nucleotides, the CDR3 is TGTGCCAGCAGCTCACTAGCGGGAGGGCCTGGGTTCTTC. Protein sequence: CASSSLAGGPGFF.

The V call is TRBV29-1, the J call TRBJ2-6; no reliable D call. The V gene lost 3 bases and the J gene lost 1 base, with 4 bases spanning the gap. This CDR3 is 13 amino acids long. CDR1 SQVTM and CDR2 ANQGSEA come from the germline V gene. CDR3 sequence reads: CSVDGSGANVLTF. The CDR3, as DNA: TGCAGCGTTGACGGGTCTGGGGCCAACGTCCTGACTTTC.

This chain connects TRBV4-1 to TRBJ2-2, with D tentatively TRBD2 (5 bases). This CDR3 has 17 amino acids. Germline CDR1 is MGHRA and CDR2 is YSYEKL. V was clipped by 4 bases and J by 1 base, with 16 bases between them. This chain's CDR3 is CASSRLRPGLNTGELFF. CDR3 DNA: TGCGCCAGCAGCCGACTTCGACCGGGGTTGAACACCGGGGAGCTGTTTTTT.

About this clone itself: Other nucleotide sequences from this sample produce the same CDR3. J is TRBJ1-1 and V is TRBV19; 8 bases match TRBD1. CDR1 and CDR2 from the germline V gene are LNHDA and SQIVND (reference sequence). V trimming: 9 bases; J trimming: 1 base; junction bases outside the gene matches: 4. The CDR3 extends over 13 amino acids. CDR3 residues: CASSDRANTEAFF. CDR3 bases: TGTGCCAGCTCGGACAGGGCGAACACTGAAGCTTTCTTT.

The J gene is TRBJ1-1, the V gene TRBV7-2; D might be TRBD1 (6 bases). This CDR3 has 15 residues. Trimming took 8 bases from V and 1 from J, leaving 17 bases between them. The germline V gene encodes CDR1 SGHTA and CDR2 FQGNSA. The chain's CDR3 is CASALTGPGNTEAFF. The CDR3 region has the DNA TGTGCCAGCGCATTAACAGGGCCGGGGAACACTGAAGCTTTCTTT. Combining the CDR3 with reference TRBV7-2 and TRBJ1-1 gives the whole variable domain GAGVSQSPSNKVTEKGKDVELRCDPISGHTALYWYRQSLGQGLEFLIYFQGNSAPDKSGLPSDRFSAERTGGSVSTLTIQRTQQEDSAVYLCASALTGPGNTEAFFGQGTRLTVV.

This sequence joins TRBV15 and TRBJ2-5; D may be TRBD2 (6 bases). The J call may be faulty, since TRBJ2-7 better matches the DNA end. This CDR3 has 14 amino acids. Per germline, CDR1 LNHNV and CDR2 YYDKDF (reference sequence). The CDR3 coding sequence is TGTGCCACCAGCAGAGCGGCGGGAATCTACGAGCAGTACTTC. Protein product: CATSRAAGIYEQYF.

The V call is TRBV9, the J call TRBJ2-1; 12 bases align to TRBD2. Trimming at V came to 3 bases and at J to 4 bases, leaving 26 bases not matched to a gene. Germline CDR1 SGDLS, CDR2 YYNGEE. This CDR3 has 23 amino acids. CDR3 loop: CASSGGLAGSYDPLRTAYNEQFF. The CDR3 DNA sequence: TGTGCCAGCAGCGGAGGACTAGCGGGGAGTTACGACCCCCTTAGAACCGCTTACAATGAGCAGTTCTTC.

The chain has TRBV25-1 and TRBJ2-3; 8 positions agree with TRBD1. The junction had 11 bases not matched to a gene; V was cut back by 4 bases and J by 8 bases. CDR3 length equals 15 residues. CDR1 MGHDK and CDR2 SYGVNS come from the germline V gene. The DNA of the CDR3 is TGTGCCAGCAGTGGCGGGACAGGAGCTGCTTCTACGCAGTATTTT. It translates to CASSGGTGAASTQYF.

The chain combines TRBV7-2 with TRBJ2-2; no firm D call. The CDR3 sequence is 11 residues long. Germline-derived CDR1 and CDR2 are SGHTA and FQGNSA. V was trimmed by 6 bases and J by 5 bases, leaving 4 bases between them. The CDR3 DNA reads as TGTGCCAGCAGACTAACCGGGGAGCTGTTTTTT. Translated, it gives CASRLTGELFF.

The chain uses TRBV27 and TRBJ1-2, with 11 bases fitting TRBD1. The CDR3 length is 18 residues. Germline V gives CDR1 MNHEY, CDR2 SMNVEV (reference sequence). V lost 2 bases, J lost 4 bases, and 12 bases stayed unmatched. The chain's CDR3 is CASSLGLGTGGIGYGYTF. The CDR3 coding sequence is TGTGCCAGCAGTTTAGGGCTGGGGACAGGGGGAATTGGCTATGGCTACACCTTC.

This clone appeared once. This chain connects TRBV2 to TRBJ2-2, with 10 bases aligning to TRBD2. The CDR3 consists of 15 residues. The ends lost 6 bases at V and 4 bases at J; junction bases unmatched: 5. Germline values: CDR1 SNHLY, CDR2 FYNNEI. CDR3 nucleotide sequence: TGTGCCAGCAGACAGAGCGGGAGGGCCACCGGGGAGCTGTTTTTT. Encoded protein: CASRQSGRATGELFF.

The CDR3 nucleotides are TGTGCCAGCGAAACAGGGGGGGATGGCTACACCTTC. Its translation: CASETGGDGYTF. J is TRBJ1-2 and V is TRBV25-1, with 8 bases lining up with TRBD1. Unmatched junction bases numbered 5, after V lost 8 bases and J lost 6 bases. Germline assignment: CDR1 MGHDK and CDR2 SYGVNS. CDR3 length equals 12 residues.